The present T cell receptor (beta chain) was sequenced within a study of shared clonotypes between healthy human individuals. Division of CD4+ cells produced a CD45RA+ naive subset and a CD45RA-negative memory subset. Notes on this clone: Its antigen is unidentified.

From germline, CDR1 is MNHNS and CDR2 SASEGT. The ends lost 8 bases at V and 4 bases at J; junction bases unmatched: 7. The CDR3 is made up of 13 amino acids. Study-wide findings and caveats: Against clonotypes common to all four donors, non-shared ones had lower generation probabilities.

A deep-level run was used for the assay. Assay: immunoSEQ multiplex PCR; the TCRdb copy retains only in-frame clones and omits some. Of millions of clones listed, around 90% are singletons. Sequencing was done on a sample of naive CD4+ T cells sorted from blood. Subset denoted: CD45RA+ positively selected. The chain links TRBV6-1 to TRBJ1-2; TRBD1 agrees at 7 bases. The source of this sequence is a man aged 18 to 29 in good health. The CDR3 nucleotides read TGTGCCAGCGTGATCAGGGGGTTCTATGGCTACACCTTC. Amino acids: CASVIRGFYGYTF.